This T cell receptor beta chain is drawn from a study of blood T cell repertoires in COVID-19. The overall study: Material from acute and convalescent COVID-19 was sourced from the United States, Italy and Spain. From T cells, B-cell-depleted T cells, or PBMCs came the material, which was cDNA or gDNA.

The table came from immunoSEQ multiplex PCR; TCRdb's copy has only in-frame clones and leaves some out. There are about 48,000 clones in the sample; approximately 89% occur only once, and roughly a quarter lies in the top ten. Germline CDR1 KGHSH, CDR2 LQKENI. The V segment lost 4 bases and the J segment 3 bases; nucleotides outside the gene matches: 5. The CDR3 runs 15 residues. Sequencing used peripheral blood. This rearrangement joins TRBV18 to TRBJ2-1; 8 bases match TRBD1. The TCR comes from an elderly woman with acute or convalescent COVID-19. The CDR3 region is CASSLWTGNYNEQFF. The CDR3, as DNA: TGTGCCAGCTCACTTTGGACAGGGAACTACAATGAGCAGTTCTTC. The full variable domain, its missing parts supplied by reference TRBV18 and TRBJ2-1, is NAGVMQNPRHLVRRRGQEARLRCSPMKGHSHVYWYRQLPEEGLKFMVYLQKENIIDESGMPKERFSAEFPKEGPSILRIQQVVRGDSAAYFCASSLWTGNYNEQFFGPGTRLTVL.